The next 17 T cell receptor beta chains were all read from a single sample in a study of blood T cell repertoires in COVID-19. The method was immunoSEQ multiplex PCR; TCRdb's version includes in-frame clones alone and lacks a portion of them. The repertoire holds 500,000 or so clones, approximately 90% seen once, with under 0.85% in the top ten. What was sequenced was PBMCs or T cells enriched from blood (not recorded which). All receptors come from a woman younger than 35 who had recovered from COVID-19.

The chain joins TRBV2 to TRBJ2-1; 11 nucleotides match TRBD2. CDR3 length: 15 residues. V lost 3 bases and J lost 4; bases outside the gene matches: 2. Looked up from germline, CDR1 is SNHLY and CDR2 is FYNNEI. The CDR3 nucleotides are TGTGCCAGCAGTGACTCTAGCGGGGGGTACAATGAGCAGTTCTTC. As protein: CASSDSSGGYNEQFF.

This chain joins TRBV6-5 and TRBJ1-5; TRBD1 is a possible D gene (5 bases). The germline gives CDR1 MNHEY, CDR2 SVGAGI. V was clipped by 6 bases and J by 1 base, with 13 bases between them. The CDR3 is made up of 15 amino acids. CDR3: CASRGEFWSNQPQHF. The CDR3 DNA follows: TGTGCCAGCAGAGGGGAATTTTGGAGCAATCAGCCCCAGCATTTT.

The J gene is TRBJ1-1, the V gene TRBV30; D unclear. Germline CDR1 is GTSNPN and CDR2 is SVGIG (reference sequence). Trimming left V 0 bases short and J 3 bases short, with 11 bases between. This CDR3 is 14 amino acids long. In DNA, the CDR3 is TGTGCCTGGAGTGTGCGCAGGCCCCACACTGAAGCTTTCTTT. It is translated as CAWSVRRPHTEAFF.

The rearrangement links TRBV11-2 to TRBJ1-1; 10 positions match TRBD1. The junction had 3 bases not matched to a gene; V was cut back by 5 bases and J by 6 bases. This CDR3 is built from 13 residues. CDR1 SGHAT and CDR2 FQNNGV come from the germline V gene. CDR3: CASSRDRGPEAFF. In nucleotides, the CDR3 is TGTGCCAGCAGCCGAGACAGGGGGCCTGAAGCTTTCTTT.

The chain is built from TRBV5-1 and TRBJ2-2, with D hard to call. Germline V gene sequence: CDR1 SGHRS, CDR2 YFSETQ. The CDR3 is 15 amino acids. The V end lost 7 bases, the J end lost 5 bases, and 18 bases lay between the germline ends. This CDR3 is CASSNGSPGTGELFF. In DNA form, the CDR3 reads TGCGCCAGCTCAAACGGGTCCCCGGGTACCGGGGAGCTGTTTTTT.

The rearrangement links TRBV14 to TRBJ1-4; tentatively, D is TRBD1 (5 bases). The V end was cut by 4 bases, the J end by 10 bases, with 22 bases between. The CDR3 spans 16 residues. The V gene's germline CDR1 is SGHDN and CDR2 FVKESK. The CDR3 bases are TGTGCCAGCAGCCGAGCCGACAGCCAGTCTCCAGGAAAACTGTTTTTT. Translating it yields CASSRADSQSPGKLFF.

The chain combines TRBV7-9 with TRBJ2-1; 8 positions match TRBD2. This CDR3 is 16 amino acids long. Unmatched junction bases numbered 12, after V lost 1 base and J lost 10 bases. Germline lookup yields CDR1 SEHNR and CDR2 FQNEAQ (reference sequence). CDR3 in DNA: TGTGCCAGCAGCTTAGAGGTATCTAGCGGGTTCAAAGAGCAGTTCTTC. Amino acids: CASSLEVSSGFKEQFF.

CDR3 sequence: CASSPGTSGVTDTQYF. DNA of the CDR3: TGTGCCAGTAGTCCAGGGACTAGCGGGGTCACAGATACGCAGTATTTT. The chain carries TRBV19 and TRBJ2-3, with TRBD2 matching 13 bases. The CDR3 has 16 residues. Per germline, CDR1 LNHDA and CDR2 SQIVND (reference sequence). Trimming cost V 5 bases and J 2 bases; bases outside gene matches: 4.

The V and J genes are TRBV10-3 and TRBJ2-3, with 9 bases fitting TRBD1. The V gene's germline CDR1 is ENHRY and CDR2 SYGVKD. Trimming took 6 bases from V and 6 from J; bases not matched to a gene: 4. This CDR3 has 13 amino acids. CDR3 in amino acids: CAIRGGTGDTQYF. CDR3 in DNA: TGTGCCATCAGGGGGGGGACAGGGGATACGCAGTATTTT.

This chain links TRBV9 with TRBJ2-3; D ambiguous. Germline CDR1 and CDR2: SGDLS and YYNGEE. The CDR3 is made up of 15 amino acids. V lost 4 bases, J lost 1 base, and 13 bases lay in between. The CDR3 reads CASSPAGSGTDTQYF. The CDR3, as DNA: TGTGCCAGCAGCCCCGCCGGGTCTGGCACAGATACGCAGTATTTT.

The chain couples TRBV6-6 to TRBJ1-1; the match to TRBD1 covers 9 bases. This CDR3 comprises 18 residues. V was clipped by 6 bases and J by 5 bases; unmatched bases: 19. Germline V gene lookup returns CDR1 MNHNY and CDR2 SVGAGI (reference sequence). The chain's CDR3 is CASSRLMVTGGRGTEAFF. In DNA, the CDR3 is TGTGCCAGCAGCCGACTTATGGTGACAGGGGGTCGAGGGACTGAAGCTTTCTTT.

The rearrangement joins TRBV7-9 to TRBJ1-4; 10 positions agree with TRBD1. The V gene end was trimmed by 4 bases and the J gene end by 5 bases; junction bases not matched to a gene: 7. This CDR3 has 16 residues. From germline, CDR1 is SEHNR and CDR2 FQNEAQ (reference sequence). The CDR3 here is CASSCPGTGVNEKLFF. Here the CDR3 DNA reads TGTGCCAGCAGCTGCCCGGGGACAGGGGTCAATGAAAAACTGTTTTTT.

The chain has TRBV30 and TRBJ1-4, with D possibly being TRBD1 (6 bases). From germline, CDR1 is GTSNPN and CDR2 SVGIG (reference sequence). The CDR3 runs to 16 residues. V lost 4 bases, J lost 0 bases, and 15 bases lay in between. The CDR3 protein is CAWIPIGGTTNEKLFF. DNA for the CDR3: TGTGCCTGGATCCCTATAGGGGGAACAACTAATGAAAAACTGTTTTTT.

V and J are TRBV6-1 and TRBJ2-3; D unclear. CDR1 is MNHNS, CDR2 SASEGT, per germline. V shed 2 bases and J shed 7 bases, with 7 bases lying between them. This CDR3 is 12 amino acids long. As DNA, the CDR3 is TGTGCCAGCAGTGAAAGCCCCTATACGCAGTATTTT. It translates to CASSESPYTQYF.

The V gene is TRBV5-1, the J gene TRBJ2-7, with a possible D match to TRBD2 (6 bases). The germline CDR1 and CDR2 sequences are SGHRS and YFSETQ. The V and J ends lost 0 bases and 6 bases respectively, with 13 bases between them. This CDR3 is built from 14 residues. The CDR3 spells CASSLGREKSEQYF. The CDR3 region has the DNA TGCGCCAGCAGCTTGGGGAGGGAAAAATCCGAGCAGTACTTC.

This rearrangement joins TRBV12-3 or TRBV12-4 to TRBJ1-5; D remains unclear. There are 12 residues in the CDR3. V was shortened by 3 bases and J by 7 bases, with 7 bases between the two germline ends. The CDR3 sequence: CASSFREQPQHF. The CDR3 bases are TGTGCCAGCAGTTTTCGGGAACAGCCCCAGCATTTT.

This clone was picked up one time. This chain links TRBV6-2 or TRBV6-3 with TRBJ2-2, with 8 bases fitting TRBD1. CDR3 size: 16 residues. The junction had 2 bases not matched to a gene; V was cut back by 2 bases and J by 0 bases. Per the germline V gene, CDR1 is MNHEY and CDR2 is SVGEGT. The CDR3 region is CASSYLQGANTGELFF. CDR3 nucleotide sequence: TGTGCCAGCAGTTACCTACAGGGGGCGAACACCGGGGAGCTGTTTTTT.